This T cell receptor beta chain was sequenced during a study of response to subunit inactivated influenza vaccine. Germline CDR1 is ENHRY and CDR2 is SYGVKD. The CDR3 sequence is 13 residues long. V trimming: 3 bases; J trimming: 7 bases; junction bases outside the gene matches: 5. TCRdb independently ran MiXCR on the RT-PCR reads; one entry per CDR3 protein. Altogether about 500,000 distinct CDR3 sequences are present, approximately 15% being singletons, with the ten largest covering 3%. The material was CD4+ T cells sorted from PBMCs, obtained less than 30 months after vaccination. The rearrangement links TRBV10-3 to TRBJ1-2; 7 nucleotides align to TRBD1. This TCR derives from a man in his fifties or sixties who received an inactivated influenza vaccine. Here the CDR3 reads CAISDGRGPGYTF. The DNA of the CDR3 is TGTGCCATCAGTGACGGTAGGGGGCCTGGCTACACCTTC.